The 29 T cell receptor beta chains given below trace back to one sample, sequenced in a study of regulatory T cells in long-lasting Graves disease. With iRepertoire HTBI primers and Arm-PCR of CDR3 regions, TCR beta libraries were built. Via MiXCR, TCRdb re-called the multiplex PCR reads, giving one row per CDR3 protein. This table has 350,000 to 450,000 distinct CDR3 sequences, about 15% appearing once. The time point denotes: newly diagnosed GD, antithyroid drugs for less than 3 months. Researchers made the TCR library from RNA that was extracted from PBMCs. The same data also went into a second study, on T cells in Graves' hyperthyroidism and ophthalmopathy.

The sample in question was peripheral blood mononuclear cells (PBMCs), obtained at new diagnosis, from a patient treated with antithyroid drugs. Source of these receptors: a woman in her thirties or forties with Graves disease.

This clonotype has ten or more counts. CDR3 region: CASSLGGLPTDTQYF. The CDR3 nucleotides read TGTGCCAGCAGCTTAGGTGGACTCCCCACAGATACGCAGTATTTT. V usage is TRBV7-2 and J usage is TRBJ2-3; D may be TRBD2 (5 bases). Germline CDR1 SGHTA, CDR2 FQGNSA. Deletions cut 1 base from V and 2 bases from J, with 10 bases between. The CDR3 totals 15 residues.

This sequence joins TRBV7-3 and TRBJ1-3; D is perhaps TRBD1 (6 bases). Germline lookup yields CDR1 SGHTA and CDR2 FQGTGA. The CDR3 loop spans 15 amino acids. Trimming took 4 bases from V and 4 from J, leaving 14 bases between them. The chain's CDR3 is CASSSTGTPGNTIYF. The CDR3 nucleotides read TGTGCCAGCAGCTCTACAGGGACCCCAGGAAACACCATATATTTT.

A note on this clonotype: A much larger clone lies one base from this, so it may be a read error. This chain joins TRBV2 and TRBJ2-5; the D gene is possibly TRBD2 (5 bases). Germline CDR1 and CDR2: SNHLY and FYNNEI. The V and J ends lost 3 bases and 5 bases respectively, with 22 bases between them. This CDR3 comprises 17 residues. CDR3 protein: CASSDNVARGFLETQYF. The CDR3 region has the DNA TGTGCCAGCAGTGATAATGTAGCCCGAGGGTTTTTGGAGACCCAGTACTTC.

There are many counts of this clonotype. The chain employs TRBV28 and TRBJ2-1; a possible D gene is TRBD2 (6 bases). The V end was cut by 11 bases, the J end by 3 bases, with 17 bases between. CDR3 length: 14 amino acids. Germline V gene data show CDR1 as MDHEN and CDR2 as SYDVKM. The DNA of the CDR3 is TGTGCCTGCGAGAGGGAGGCAAGCTACAATGAGCAGTTCTTC. Translating it yields CACEREASYNEQFF.

Ten or more counts support this clonotype. This chain links TRBV20-1 with TRBJ2-7; D call uncertain. The CDR3 extends over 14 amino acids. The germline V gene has CDR1 DFQATT and CDR2 SNEGSKA (reference sequence). Trimming removed 2 bases at V and 1 base at J, with 12 bases between. Here the CDR3 reads CSARPPLWSYEQYF. The CDR3 DNA reads TGCAGTGCTAGACCCCCGCTTTGGTCCTACGAGCAGTACTTC.

A note on this clonotype: It may be a read error: a sequence one base away is much more abundant. The J gene is TRBJ2-5, the V gene TRBV29-1, with D possibly matching TRBD1 (5 bases). Looked up from germline, CDR1 is SQVTM and CDR2 is ANQGSEA. The CDR3 totals 14 residues. The CDR3 sequence: CGVHRFQGFETQYF. The CDR3 coding sequence is TGCGGCGTTCACCGATTCCAGGGTTTCGAGACCCAGTACTTC. Full variable domain (outside the CDR3, taken from reference TRBV29-1 and TRBJ2-5): SAVISQKPSRDICQRGTSLTIQCQVDSQVTMMFWYRQQPGQSLTLIATANQGSEATYESGFVIDKFPISRPNLTFSTLTVSNMSPEDSSIYLCGVHRFQGFETQYFGPGTRLLVL.

This clonotype has a count of ten or more. The rearrangement uses TRBV28 and TRBJ2-7; the D gene is possibly TRBD2 (5 bases). Trimming took 7 bases from V and 2 from J, leaving 15 bases between them. The CDR3 runs to 14 residues. Germline lookup yields CDR1 MDHEN and CDR2 SYDVKM. CDR3 residues: CASTSRVLTYEQYF. DNA of the CDR3: TGTGCCAGCACCTCGAGGGTCCTCACCTACGAGCAGTACTTC.

There are many counts of this clonotype. The V call is TRBV2, the J call TRBJ2-1; the D is unclear. CDR1 SNHLY and CDR2 FYNNEI come from the germline V gene. The CDR3 contains 14 residues. The CDR3 region has the DNA TGTGTCCTCGAGGCCCGCTTCTCCTACAATGAGCAGTTCTTC. Protein product: CVLEARFSYNEQFF.

This clonotype was recorded many times. The genes are TRBV12-3 or TRBV12-4 and TRBJ1-3; 7 nucleotides match TRBD1. The ends lost 3 bases at V and 0 bases at J; junction bases unmatched: 2. This CDR3 spans 15 amino acids. The CDR3 DNA sequence: TGTGCCAGCAGTTTGGCAGGGGGCTCTGGAAACACCATATATTTT. It yields the protein CASSLAGGSGNTIYF.

This clonotype occurred many times. The J gene is TRBJ1-2, the V gene TRBV12-3 or TRBV12-4; D is ambiguous. V dropped 5 bases and J dropped 8 bases, with 18 bases sitting between them. The CDR3 spans 14 residues. The CDR3: CASSAREFWKGYTF. The CDR3, as DNA: TGTGCCAGCAGTGCCCGGGAGTTTTGGAAAGGCTACACCTTC.

The table lists this clonotype with many counts. V gene TRBV6-1 combines with J gene TRBJ2-1, with no clear D. This CDR3 is built from 14 residues. V gave up 1 base and J gave up 2 bases, with 6 bases separating them. Germline-derived CDR1 and CDR2 are MNHNS and SASEGT. This CDR3 reads CASSEEKAYNEQFF. DNA of the CDR3: TGTGCCAGCAGTGAAGAAAAGGCCTACAATGAGCAGTTCTTC.

V gene TRBV19 combines with J gene TRBJ1-1; D not certain. Trimming stripped 2 bases from V and 1 base from J, with 23 bases between. CDR3 length: 19 amino acids. The germline CDR1 and CDR2 sequences are LNHDA and SQIVND (reference sequence). The chain's CDR3 is CASSITSRSTLMANTEAFF. The CDR3 DNA is TGTGCCAGTAGTATAACCTCGAGGAGCACTTTAATGGCGAACACTGAAGCTTTCTTT.

This sequence joins TRBV7-6 and TRBJ2-1, with 9 bases matching TRBD2. Germline V gene data show CDR1 as SGHVS and CDR2 as FNYEAQ. This CDR3 is 20 amino acids long. J was trimmed by 7 bases and V by 0 bases; bases with no gene match: 19. The CDR3 reads CASSLARHPSGRSSGNEQFF. DNA for the CDR3: TGTGCCAGCAGCTTAGCGCGACACCCCAGCGGGAGGTCTTCGGGGAATGAGCAGTTCTTC.

This clonotype was found many times. The chain is built from TRBV20-1 and TRBJ2-7; weak D call: TRBD1 (8 bases). The V gene lost 4 bases and the J gene lost 5 bases, with 18 bases spanning the gap. The CDR3 runs to 14 residues. Germline V CDR1 and CDR2: DFQATT, SNEGSKA (reference sequence). CDR3 sequence: CSATPITGGDEQYF. The CDR3 nucleotides are TGCAGTGCTACCCCGATCACAGGGGGGGACGAGCAGTACTTC.

A few counts support this clonotype. The chain combines TRBV10-1 with TRBJ2-1, with 11 nucleotides matching TRBD2. Germline V lookup: CDR1 WNHNN, CDR2 SYGVQD (reference sequence). With V trimmed by 0 bases and J by 4 bases, 2 bases remained unmatched. This CDR3 is 16 amino acids long. For the CDR3, the DNA is TGCGCCAGCAGTGAGTCGACTAGCGGGACATACAATGAGCAGTTCTTC. The encoded protein is CASSESTSGTYNEQFF.

This clonotype occurred many times. This chain links TRBV7-3 with TRBJ2-1, with 10 bases matching TRBD2. The CDR3 is made up of 16 amino acids. The germline gives CDR1 SGHTA, CDR2 FQGTGA. V was clipped by 2 bases and J by 8 bases; unmatched bases: 9. The CDR3 coding sequence is TGTGCCAGCAGCTTAGGTGTTCTAGCGGGAGCCGATGAGCAGTTCTTC. Protein: CASSLGVLAGADEQFF.

This clonotype was seen at least ten times. This chain's CDR3 is CASSTGQRLMNTEAFF. CDR3 DNA: TGTGCCAGCAGTACGGGACAGAGGCTCATGAACACTGAAGCTTTCTTT. The chain uses TRBV28 and TRBJ1-1; TRBD1 matches 7 bases. CDR3 size: 16 residues. Trimming cost V 5 bases and J 0 bases; bases outside gene matches: 9. Per germline, CDR1 MDHEN and CDR2 SYDVKM.

V is TRBV13 and J is TRBJ1-2; D is ambiguous. CDR1 and CDR2 (germline): PRHDT, FYEKMQ (reference sequence). CDR3 length: 15 amino acids. The ends were cut back, 2 bases at V and 0 bases at J, with 10 bases in the middle. Here the CDR3 reads CASSLSWAANYGYTF. The CDR3 coding sequence is TGTGCCAGCAGCTTAAGTTGGGCAGCTAACTATGGCTACACCTTC.

This clonotype was seen many times. DNA for the CDR3: TGTGCCAGCAGTGAAGGTGGCGGGACTGAAGCTTTCTTT. Protein sequence: CASSEGGGTEAFF. This chain uses TRBV2 with TRBJ1-1; D not certain. There are 13 residues in the CDR3. Germline assignment: CDR1 SNHLY and CDR2 FYNNEI. The V and J ends lost 1 base and 5 bases respectively, with 8 bases between them.

This clonotype was counted once. V is TRBV11-3 and J is TRBJ2-7; 11 bases align to TRBD2. This CDR3 has 17 amino acids. V shed 5 bases and J 0 bases; nucleotides not matched to a gene: 9. The V gene's germline CDR1 is SGHNT and CDR2 YENEEA. The CDR3 reads CASSPSPTSGSSYEQYF. For the CDR3, the DNA is TGTGCCAGCAGCCCCTCCCCTACTAGCGGGAGCTCCTACGAGCAGTACTTC.

This clonotype was found many times. The chain recombines TRBV12-3 or TRBV12-4 with TRBJ2-7; 8 nucleotides agree with TRBD1. The CDR3 totals 14 residues. V was clipped by 3 bases and J by 3 bases; unmatched bases: 4. The CDR3 region is CASSFVQGGYEQYF. The DNA for the CDR3 is TGTGCCAGCAGTTTTGTACAGGGGGGCTACGAGCAGTACTTC.

The sample holds many counts of this clonotype. The chain is built from TRBV28 and TRBJ2-2; 12 nucleotides line up with TRBD2. The CDR3 runs to 17 residues. Germline CDR1 is MDHEN and CDR2 is SYDVKM. The trim removed 7 bases at V and 3 bases at J, leaving 9 bases unmatched. The DNA for the CDR3 is TGTGCCAGCACCCCATCTAGCGGGAGGGCTGACACCGGGGAGCTGTTTTTT. Its protein product is CASTPSSGRADTGELFF.

At least ten counts were recorded for this clonotype. The genes are TRBV24-1 and TRBJ2-3; D is unresolved. CDR3 length equals 16 residues. CDR1 and CDR2 (germline): KGHDR, SFDVKD. The V end was cut by 1 base, the J end by 4 bases, with 14 bases between. The CDR3, as DNA: TGTGCCACCAGTGATTTAGTCGGATCAGAGGCAGATACGCAGTATTTT. It is translated as CATSDLVGSEADTQYF.

J is TRBJ2-7 and V is TRBV20-1; 9 nucleotides line up with TRBD2. The ends lost 3 bases at V and 0 bases at J; junction bases unmatched: 9. CDR1 is DFQATT and CDR2 is SNEGSKA in the germline V gene (reference sequence). The CDR3 runs 16 residues. CDR3 sequence reads: CSASTTSGRSSYEQYF. The CDR3 DNA is TGCAGTGCTAGCACGACTAGCGGCCGTAGCTCCTACGAGCAGTACTTC.

CDR3 sequence (DNA): TGTGCCAGCAGCCAACTCGAAGGAAGTGGCACAACTAATGAAAAACTGTTTTTT. It specifies CASSQLEGSGTTNEKLFF. This chain uses TRBV3-1 with TRBJ1-4; no firm D call. Germline loops: CDR1 LGHDT, CDR2 YNNKEL (reference sequence). The length of the CDR3 is 18 residues. V was cut by 2 bases and J by 0 bases, with 16 bases left in between.

A note on this clonotype: A much larger clonotype is one base distant, so this may be a read error. Given the absence of the conserved phenylalanine or tryptophan at the CDR3 end, a read error is likely. The chain links TRBV7-9 to TRBJ1-4; D remains ambiguous. CDR3 length: 15 amino acids. Germline values: CDR1 SEHNR, CDR2 FQNEAQ (reference sequence). Trimming removed 1 base at V and 2 bases at J, with 8 bases between. The CDR3 coding sequence is TGTGCCAGCAGCTTAGGGCCCGGGACTAATGAAAAACTGTTTTTG. This gives the protein CASSLGPGTNEKLFL.

This clonotype has just one count. The V gene is TRBV7-9, the J gene TRBJ2-2; D is uncertain. The germline CDR1 and CDR2 sequences are SEHNR and FQNEAQ (reference sequence). Trimming pared 4 bases from V and 2 bases from J, leaving 14 bases between. CDR3 size: 16 residues. The CDR3 nucleotides read TGTGCCAGCAGCTATACAAAAAACTCAAACACCGGGGAGCTGTTTTTT. It specifies CASSYTKNSNTGELFF.

There are a few counts of this clonotype. The chain is built from TRBV20-1 and TRBJ2-1; 10 positions match TRBD2. The germline V gene encodes CDR1 DFQATT and CDR2 SNEGSKA (reference sequence). This CDR3 is built from 14 residues. Losses at the gene ends were 2 bases for V and 10 bases for J; bases not matched to a gene: 8. Here the CDR3 reads CSARPGLAAREQFF. In DNA form, the CDR3 reads TGCAGTGCTAGACCAGGACTAGCGGCCCGGGAGCAGTTCTTC.

This chain uses TRBV28 with TRBJ2-3, with D perhaps TRBD1 (6 bases). The V and J ends lost 5 bases and 2 bases respectively, with 14 bases between them. The CDR3 consists of 15 residues. CDR1 is MDHEN, CDR2 SYDVKM, per germline. CDR3: CASSAPGTITDTQYF. Here the CDR3 DNA reads TGTGCCAGCAGTGCCCCCGGGACAATCACAGATACGCAGTATTTT.